One sample yielded the 22 T cell receptor beta chains listed below, sequenced in a study of post-analysis software for immune sequencing data. General study findings and limits: Four or five TRBV segments were more frequent in patients than controls; TRBV5-6, TRBV5-1 and TRBV20-1 belonged to this group.

These receptors have no identified antigens. Prepared TCR beta cDNA libraries contained unique molecular identifiers. A single record per CDR3 protein comes from TCRdb applying MiXCR to the PCR reads. This table has about 200,000 distinct CDR3 sequences, roughly 28% appearing once. Sequenced material: blood. Source of these receptors: a girl aged 2-17 years with multiple sclerosis.

The chain is built from TRBV12-3 or TRBV12-4 and TRBJ1-1; D unresolved. The V and J ends lost 5 bases and 4 bases respectively, with 8 bases between them. CDR3 length: 12 residues. CDR3 sequence: CASSLWATEAFF. The CDR3 DNA reads as TGTGCCAGCAGTCTGTGGGCCACTGAAGCTTTCTTT.

There are a few counts of this clonotype. A junction boundary mismatches the germline segment, possibly from a read error. The V gene is TRBV25-1, the J gene TRBJ2-1, with a tentative D call TRBD1 (6 bases). This CDR3 spans 17 amino acids. Germline values: CDR1 MGHDK, CDR2 SYGVNS. This CDR3 reads CASNERGGGRGENEQFF. DNA of the CDR3: TGTGCCAGCAATGAACGAGGGGGTGGGAGAGGTGAGAATGAGCAGTTCTTC.

Regarding this clonotype: This may be a read error: a much more frequent sequence differs by one nucleotide. For the CDR3, the DNA is TGCGCCAGCAGCTTGATGGAACGGGGCGTCGATGGCTACACCTTC. Amino acids: CASSLMERGVDGYTF. V and J are TRBV5-1 and TRBJ1-2, with D possibly matching TRBD1 (5 bases). CDR3 length: 15 residues. Trimming pared 1 base from V and 6 bases from J, leaving 16 bases between. CDR1 is SGHRS, CDR2 YFSETQ, per germline.

This clonotype was recorded a few times. This chain links TRBV18 with TRBJ2-6; 7 bases match TRBD1. Trimming at V came to 2 bases and at J to 0 bases, leaving 7 bases not matched to a gene. Germline V CDR1 and CDR2: KGHSH, LQKENI. The CDR3 runs 18 residues. As DNA, the CDR3 is TGTGCCAGCTCACCAACGGGGACAGCCTCCTCTGGGGCCAACGTCCTGACTTTC. Protein product: CASSPTGTASSGANVLTF.

The chain combines TRBV20-1 with TRBJ2-1; 8 bases map to TRBD1. The CDR3 has 14 residues. CDR1 is DFQATT and CDR2 is SNEGSKA in the germline V gene (reference sequence). V trimming: 6 bases; J trimming: 2 bases; junction bases outside the gene matches: 6. The CDR3 loop reads CSATGAVTYNEQFF. CDR3 nucleotide sequence: TGCAGTGCGACAGGGGCTGTGACCTACAATGAGCAGTTCTTC.

The chain carries TRBV6-2 or TRBV6-3 and TRBJ1-1; D gene uncertain. Deletions cut 0 bases from V and 1 base from J, with 12 bases between. CDR3 length: 16 residues. CDR1 and CDR2 (germline): MNHEY, SVGEGT. CDR3 sequence (DNA): TGTGCCAGCAGTTACTCCCGCACCACACAGAACACTGAAGCTTTCTTT. Its translation: CASSYSRTTQNTEAFF.

This clonotype showed up many times. The chain recombines TRBV6-2 or TRBV6-3 with TRBJ2-7, with D possibly TRBD2 on 6 matching bases. This CDR3 is 15 amino acids long. V was pared by 5 bases and J by 3 bases, with 17 bases between. Germline loops: CDR1 MNHEY, CDR2 SVGEGT. The DNA of the CDR3 is TGTGCCAGCAGTGACCTAGCACGGGAGTTCTACGAGCAGTACTTC. Its translation is CASSDLAREFYEQYF.

This clonotype was detected only once. This sequence joins TRBV5-1 and TRBJ2-7; no firm D call. Trimming left V 3 bases short and J 4 bases short, with 14 bases between. The CDR3 loop spans 14 amino acids. Germline lookup yields CDR1 SGHRS and CDR2 YFSETQ. This chain's CDR3 is CASSSQHSSYEQYF. CDR3 in DNA: TGCGCCAGCAGCTCCCAACATAGTAGTTACGAGCAGTACTTC.

This clonotype was detected ten times or more. The chain combines TRBV11-1 with TRBJ2-1, with D uncertain. V lost 3 bases, J lost 5 bases, and 8 bases lay in between. The CDR3 runs 13 residues. Germline V CDR1 and CDR2: SGHAT, FQDESV (reference sequence). Here the CDR3 DNA reads TGTGCCAGCAGCTTCGGGTCGAACAATGAGCAGTTCTTC. Translating it yields CASSFGSNNEQFF.

This clonotype came up a few times. CDR3 nucleotide sequence: TGTGCCACCAGCAGAGGTGGAACTAGCGGGAGTAGGGATGAGCAGTTCTTC. It encodes CATSRGGTSGSRDEQFF. The chain uses TRBV15 and TRBJ2-1; 11 bases line up with TRBD2. The CDR3 runs 17 residues. V lost 1 base to trimming and J lost 8 bases; unmatched junction nucleotides: 10. The germline V gene has CDR1 LNHNV and CDR2 YYDKDF (reference sequence). Looking up the rest from reference TRBV15 and TRBJ2-1 gives the full variable domain: DAMVIQNPRYQVTQFGKPVTLSCSQTLNHNVMYWYQQKSSQAPKLLFHYYDKDFNNEADTPDNFQSRRPNTSFCFLDIRSPGLGDTAMYLCATSRGGTSGSRDEQFFGPGTRLTVL.

This clonotype came up a few times. This rearrangement joins TRBV20-1 to TRBJ1-2; D is possibly TRBD1 (5 bases). Germline CDR1 and CDR2: DFQATT and SNEGSKA (reference sequence). The CDR3 is 16 residues long. V was shortened by 5 bases and J by 13 bases, with 32 bases between the two germline ends. CDR3 loop: CSAPTWGFSLSTPPTF. The CDR3 DNA reads as TGCAGTGCTCCTACTTGGGGGTTTAGTTTAAGTACCCCACCCACCTTC.

The rearrangement links TRBV2 to TRBJ2-5; TRBD1 might be the D (6 bases). Germline CDR1 SNHLY, CDR2 FYNNEI. The CDR3 contains 16 residues. The germline V and J ends were trimmed by 2 bases and 0 bases, with 13 bases remaining between them. The chain's CDR3 is CASSEIGQPYQETQYF. The CDR3 DNA sequence: TGTGCCAGCAGTGAAATCGGACAGCCGTACCAAGAGACCCAGTACTTC.

This clonotype was observed a handful of times. The J gene is TRBJ1-1, the V gene TRBV5-1; D gene unclear. CDR3 length: 14 residues. CDR1 SGHRS and CDR2 YFSETQ come from the germline V gene. The V end lost 6 bases, the J end lost 6 bases, and 18 bases lay between the germline ends. DNA for the CDR3: TGCGCCAGCACCAAGGGTATGGGTTTTTCTGAAGCTTTCTTT. This encodes CASTKGMGFSEAFF. The whole variable domain, filled in from reference TRBV5-1 and TRBJ1-1, reads KAGVTQTPRYLIKTRGQQVTLSCSPISGHRSVSWYQQTPGQGLQFLFEYFSETQRNKGNFPGRFSGRQFSNSRSEMNVSTLELGDSALYLCASTKGMGFSEAFFGQGTRLTVV.

This chain connects TRBV30 to TRBJ1-2; no reliable D call. V lost 6 bases and J lost 8, with 25 bases in between. CDR1 is GTSNPN and CDR2 is SVGIG in the germline V gene (reference sequence). There are 15 residues in the CDR3. CDR3 DNA: TGTGCCTGCGGACGCACGGGAACTAAGGGAGAGGGCTACACCTTC. Amino acids: CACGRTGTKGEGYTF.

This clonotype was seen many times. This rearrangement joins TRBV4-1 to TRBJ2-5; TRBD1 matches 12 bases. The germline CDR1 and CDR2 sequences are MGHRA and YSYEKL. The V segment lost 2 bases and the J segment 4 bases; nucleotides outside the gene matches: 5. The CDR3 extends over 16 amino acids. Here the CDR3 reads CASSQRGTGGLETQYF. The CDR3 DNA reads TGCGCCAGCAGCCAACGGGGGACAGGGGGCCTAGAGACCCAGTACTTC.

The sample holds many counts of this clonotype. The V and J genes are TRBV28 and TRBJ2-7; D not certain. The CDR3 length is 14 residues. V gave up 8 bases and J gave up 4 bases, with 18 bases separating them. The germline V gene has CDR1 MDHEN and CDR2 SYDVKM. The CDR3 bases are TGTGCCAGCTCCGAGGTCAGTCTCTGGTACGAGCAGTACTTC. It codes for CASSEVSLWYEQYF.

This clonotype was seen at least ten times. The rearrangement uses TRBV6-2 or TRBV6-3 and TRBJ1-1; D possibly corresponds to TRBD1 (6 bases). Germline V gene lookup returns CDR1 MNHEY and CDR2 SVGEGT. The CDR3 runs 13 residues. The V gene lost 2 bases and the J gene lost 8 bases, with 12 bases spanning the gap. The CDR3 DNA sequence: TGTGCCAGCAGTTACGGGGGGCAGTCAGAAGCTTTCTTT. Translated, it gives CASSYGGQSEAFF.

V gene TRBV5-1 combines with J gene TRBJ2-3; a weak D match, TRBD2 (6 bases). Germline V gene data show CDR1 as SGHRS and CDR2 as YFSETQ. V was pared by 3 bases and J by 4 bases, with 12 bases between. The CDR3 has 14 amino acids. The CDR3 loop reads CASSYTTGADTQYF. Written as DNA, the CDR3 is TGCGCCAGCAGCTACACAACGGGGGCAGATACGCAGTATTTT.

Ten or more counts support this clonotype. The chain recombines TRBV5-1 with TRBJ1-2, with D perhaps matching TRBD1 (5 bases). The germline gives CDR1 SGHRS, CDR2 YFSETQ. The ends were cut back, 4 bases at V and 4 bases at J, with 14 bases in the middle. The CDR3 covers 14 residues. CDR3 bases: TGCGCCAGCAGCGGGGGACTGGAGGCCTATGGCTACACCTTC. Translation: CASSGGLEAYGYTF.

The chain combines TRBV20-1 with TRBJ2-1, with 7 nucleotides matching TRBD2. CDR3 size: 14 residues. J gave up 10 bases and V 1 base, and 10 bases lay outside the gene matches. Germline V CDR1 and CDR2: DFQATT, SNEGSKA (reference sequence). The CDR3 reads CSARVIAGPREQFF. Written as DNA, the CDR3 is TGCAGTGCTAGAGTAATAGCGGGCCCTCGGGAGCAGTTCTTC.

With regard to this clonotype: A much larger clone lies a single base off, so this may be a read error. The chain has TRBV4-1 and TRBJ2-1; TRBD2 aligns across 14 bases. Germline CDR1 and CDR2: MGHRA and YSYEKL. The V and J ends lost 7 bases and 10 bases, in that order; junction bases with no gene match: 9. This CDR3 comprises 15 residues. The CDR3 loop reads CASNQGLAGEREQFF. The DNA of the CDR3 is TGCGCCAGCAACCAGGGACTAGCGGGAGAACGGGAGCAGTTCTTC.

This clonotype was observed a handful of times. V usage is TRBV4-1 and J usage is TRBJ2-1, with 8 positions matching TRBD1. Trimming cost V 4 bases and J 12 bases; bases outside gene matches: 20. Germline CDR1 reads MGHRA; CDR2 reads YSYEKL. There are 17 residues in the CDR3. The chain's CDR3 is CASSPTTGRGRPGGQFF. The CDR3 bases are TGCGCCAGCAGCCCCACCACCGGCAGGGGGCGCCCCGGTGGGCAGTTCTTC.